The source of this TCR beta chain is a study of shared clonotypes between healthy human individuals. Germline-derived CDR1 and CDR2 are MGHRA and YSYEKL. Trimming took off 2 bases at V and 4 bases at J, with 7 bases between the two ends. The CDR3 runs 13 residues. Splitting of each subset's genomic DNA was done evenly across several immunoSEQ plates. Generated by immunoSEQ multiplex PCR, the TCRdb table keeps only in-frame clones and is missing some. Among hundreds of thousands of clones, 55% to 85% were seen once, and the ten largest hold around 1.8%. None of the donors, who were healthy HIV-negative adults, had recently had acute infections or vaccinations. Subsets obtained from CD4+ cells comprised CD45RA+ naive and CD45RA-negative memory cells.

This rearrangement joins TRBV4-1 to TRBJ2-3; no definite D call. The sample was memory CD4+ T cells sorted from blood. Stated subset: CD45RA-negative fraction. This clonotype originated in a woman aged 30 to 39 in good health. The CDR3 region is CASSQSVADTQYF. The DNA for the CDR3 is TGCGCCAGCAGCCAATCCGTGGCAGATACGCAGTATTTT.